These 16 T cell receptor beta chains came from one sample sequenced in a study of OX40 agonist ivuxolimab in advanced cancers. Measured with immunoSEQ multiplex PCR; TCRdb has only the in-frame clones, and not every one. The top ten clones hold around 30% of a sample with some 30,000 clones, around nine tenths of them seen once. The sequences come from CD4+ or CD8+ T cells sorted from blood, collected in a trial of the OX40 agonist ivuxolimab. These receptors all stem from an adult with an advanced solid tumor such as melanoma, head and neck, liver or kidney cancer.

This rearrangement joins TRBV6-1 to TRBJ1-5; D is possibly TRBD1 (6 bases). Looked up from germline, CDR1 is MNHNS and CDR2 is SASEGT. This CDR3 comprises 14 residues. Trimming stripped 5 bases from V and 2 bases from J, with 10 bases between. Here the CDR3 DNA reads TGTGCCAGCAGTCCACAGGGAGGCAATCAGCCCCAGCATTTT. As protein: CASSPQGGNQPQHF.

The J gene is TRBJ2-1, the V gene TRBV6-4; 8 bases line up with TRBD2. Germline CDR1 MRHNA, CDR2 SNTAGT. Unmatched junction bases numbered 6, after V lost 4 bases and J lost 7 bases. This CDR3 spans 14 amino acids. CDR3 sequence (DNA): TGTGCCAGCAGTGGAACGGGGGGGCTGAATGAGCAGTTCTTC. It yields the protein CASSGTGGLNEQFF.

The chain employs TRBV29-1 and TRBJ2-2; weak D call: TRBD1 (6 bases). The germline V and J ends were trimmed by 7 bases and 4 bases, with 10 bases remaining between them. Germline-derived CDR1 and CDR2 are SQVTM and ANQGSEA. The CDR3 loop spans 12 amino acids. DNA for the CDR3: TGCAGCGCCAGGGGAATCACCGGGGAGCTGTTTTTT. Protein sequence: CSARGITGELFF.

The V and J genes are TRBV7-9 and TRBJ2-3; 7 nucleotides match TRBD2. Trimming removed 5 bases from V and 4 bases from J; junction bases left unmatched: 12. The CDR3 contains 16 residues. Germline lookup yields CDR1 SEHNR and CDR2 FQNEAQ (reference sequence). CDR3 bases: TGTGCCAGCAGCCGAGCGGGGTTCCGGTTCTCAGATACGCAGTATTTT. Its protein is CASSRAGFRFSDTQYF.

The CDR3 protein is CAGEPGWTDNYEQYF. The CDR3 nucleotides are TGTGCCGGGGAGCCCGGATGGACCGATAACTACGAGCAGTACTTC. The chain combines TRBV2 with TRBJ2-5; possible D gene TRBD2, 5 bases. The J call may be incorrect, as the DNA end agrees better with TRBJ2-7. This CDR3 comprises 15 residues. CDR1 and CDR2 from the germline V gene are SNHLY and FYNNEI.

The CDR3, as DNA: TGTGCCAGCAGGTCGGGACAGGGCGCCGTGGATGAGCAGTTCTTC. It specifies CASRSGQGAVDEQFF. The chain is built from TRBV7-9 and TRBJ2-1; TRBD1 matches at 9 bases. The CDR3 covers 15 residues. Germline V gene data show CDR1 as SEHNR and CDR2 as FQNEAQ (reference sequence). The V and J ends lost 6 bases and 8 bases, in that order; junction bases with no gene match: 11.

V gene TRBV10-3 combines with J gene TRBJ2-2; 7 bases agree with TRBD1. Trimming removed 10 bases from V and 0 bases from J; junction bases left unmatched: 2. CDR1 is ENHRY, CDR2 SYGVKD, per germline. The CDR3 spans 13 residues. CDR3 in amino acids: CASGQANTGELFF. The CDR3 nucleotides are TGTGCCAGCGGACAGGCGAACACCGGGGAGCTGTTTTTT.

This clone was seen only once. V and J are TRBV10-3 and TRBJ2-1; tentatively, D is TRBD1 or TRBD2 (5 bases each). V lost 2 bases and J lost 15, with 14 bases in between. The V gene's germline CDR1 is ENHRY and CDR2 SYGVKD. The CDR3 runs to 12 residues. The CDR3 region is CAISERGGPAFF. Written as DNA, the CDR3 is TGTGCCATCAGTGAGCGGGGCGGACCCGCGTTCTTC.

The gene calls are TRBV19 and TRBJ1-3; no clear D gene. Germline CDR1 is LNHDA and CDR2 is SQIVND (reference sequence). The germline V and J ends were trimmed by 7 bases and 0 bases, with 13 bases remaining between them. There are 15 residues in the CDR3. DNA of the CDR3: TGTGCCAGTACGTCTACCGGCAGCTCTGGAAACACCATATATTTT. Translating it yields CASTSTGSSGNTIYF.

The chain carries TRBV27 and TRBJ2-2; D is possibly TRBD2 (5 bases). Trimming cost V 6 bases and J 2 bases, with 19 bases left between them. CDR3 size: 17 residues. Germline V gene lookup returns CDR1 MNHEY and CDR2 SMNVEV (reference sequence). This CDR3 is CASSKLELRPNTGELFF. The CDR3, as DNA: TGTGCCAGCAGCAAACTAGAGTTGAGGCCAAACACCGGGGAGCTGTTTTTT.

As regards this clone: The junction shows a germline mismatch at one end, possibly a read error. The chain uses TRBV7-7 and TRBJ2-7, with a tentative D call TRBD2 (5 bases). The CDR3 extends over 14 amino acids. CDR1 and CDR2 (germline): SSHAT, FNYEAQ (reference sequence). The CDR3 nucleotides are TGTGCTAGCAGCTTAGCGTCATCCCCCCACGAGCAGTACTTC. Residues: CASSLASSPHEQYF.

The chain combines TRBV7-6 with TRBJ2-2, with D tentatively TRBD2 (5 bases). Trimming stripped 1 base from V and 3 bases from J, with 9 bases between. The germline V gene has CDR1 SGHVS and CDR2 FNYEAQ. The CDR3 is made up of 15 amino acids. The chain's CDR3 is CASSLVWGDTGELFF. Here the CDR3 DNA reads TGTGCCAGCAGCTTAGTATGGGGAGACACCGGGGAGCTGTTTTTT.

The chain recombines TRBV7-6 with TRBJ2-7; no reliable D call. CDR1 and CDR2 from the germline V gene are SGHVS and FNYEAQ. V shed 5 bases and J shed 3 bases, with 11 bases lying between them. The CDR3 length is 13 residues. The CDR3 is CASSPDGRYEQYF. The CDR3 DNA is TGTGCCAGCAGCCCGGACGGGCGCTACGAGCAGTACTTC.

The rearrangement joins TRBV5-4 to TRBJ2-5; tentative D call: TRBD2 (5 bases). The CDR3 loop spans 16 amino acids. Germline assignment: CDR1 SGHNT and CDR2 YYREEE (reference sequence). The germline V and J ends were trimmed by 2 bases and 2 bases, with 16 bases remaining between them. This CDR3 is CASSLAVGSPQETQYF. CDR3 coding DNA: TGTGCCAGCAGCTTAGCGGTGGGAAGTCCGCAAGAGACCCAGTACTTC.

J is TRBJ1-1 and V is TRBV7-9; tentative D call: TRBD1 (6 bases). CDR1 and CDR2 (germline): SEHNR, FQNEAQ (reference sequence). This CDR3 is built from 12 residues. Trimming removed 7 bases from V and 4 bases from J, with 10 bases in between. DNA for the CDR3: TGTGCCAGCATCCAAGGGGGCACTGAAGCTTTCTTT. This sequence encodes CASIQGGTEAFF.

This clone was detected many times. V gene TRBV30 combines with J gene TRBJ1-1; D is possibly TRBD1 (6 bases). Trimming left V 0 bases short and J 4 bases short, with 9 bases between. This CDR3 has 13 residues. Germline V lookup: CDR1 GTSNPN, CDR2 SVGIG (reference sequence). CDR3 amino acids: CAWSVIGGTEAFF. The CDR3 coding sequence is TGTGCCTGGAGTGTAATAGGGGGCACTGAAGCTTTCTTT.